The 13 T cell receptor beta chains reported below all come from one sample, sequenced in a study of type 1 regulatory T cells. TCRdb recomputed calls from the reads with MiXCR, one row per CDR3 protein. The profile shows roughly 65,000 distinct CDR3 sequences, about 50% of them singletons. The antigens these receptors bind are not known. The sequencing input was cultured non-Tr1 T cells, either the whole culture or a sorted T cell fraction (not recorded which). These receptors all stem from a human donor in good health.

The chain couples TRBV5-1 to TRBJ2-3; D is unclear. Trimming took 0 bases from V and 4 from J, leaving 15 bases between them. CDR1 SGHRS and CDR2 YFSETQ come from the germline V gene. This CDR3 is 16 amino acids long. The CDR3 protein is CASSLGGTPVADTQYF. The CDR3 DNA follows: TGCGCCAGCAGCTTGGGCGGTACCCCAGTAGCAGATACGCAGTATTTT. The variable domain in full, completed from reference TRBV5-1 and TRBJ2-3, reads KAGVTQTPRYLIKTRGQQVTLSCSPISGHRSVSWYQQTPGQGLQFLFEYFSETQRNKGNFPGRFSGRQFSNSRSEMNVSTLELGDSALYLCASSLGGTPVADTQYFGPGTRLTVL.

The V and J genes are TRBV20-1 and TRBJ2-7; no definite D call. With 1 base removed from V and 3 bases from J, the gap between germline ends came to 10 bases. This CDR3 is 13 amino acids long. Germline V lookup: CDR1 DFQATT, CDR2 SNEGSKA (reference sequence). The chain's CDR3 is CSARGDVIYEQYF. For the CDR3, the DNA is TGCAGTGCTAGAGGGGATGTTATCTACGAGCAGTACTTC.

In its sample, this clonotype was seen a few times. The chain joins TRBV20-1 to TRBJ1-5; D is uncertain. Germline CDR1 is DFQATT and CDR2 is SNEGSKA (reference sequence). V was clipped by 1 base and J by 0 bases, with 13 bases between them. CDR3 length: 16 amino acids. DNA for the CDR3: TGCAGTGCTAGAGGTCCAGGTGTGGGTAGCAATCAGCCCCAGCATTTT. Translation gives CSARGPGVGSNQPQHF.

CDR3 in amino acids: CASSLGLAGTQEEQYF. DNA for the CDR3: TGTGCCAGCAGTTTAGGCCTAGCGGGGACCCAGGAGGAGCAGTACTTC. The chain uses TRBV12-3 or TRBV12-4 and TRBJ2-7, with 9 positions matching TRBD2. Germline trimming cut 1 base from V and 7 bases from J; bases unmatched to any gene: 11. The CDR3 runs 16 residues.

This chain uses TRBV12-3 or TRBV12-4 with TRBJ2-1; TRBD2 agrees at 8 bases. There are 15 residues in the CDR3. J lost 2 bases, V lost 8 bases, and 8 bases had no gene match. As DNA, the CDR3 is TGTGCCAGCGGATCCGGGGGGGGGCCCTACAATGAGCAGTTCTTC. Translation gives CASGSGGGPYNEQFF.

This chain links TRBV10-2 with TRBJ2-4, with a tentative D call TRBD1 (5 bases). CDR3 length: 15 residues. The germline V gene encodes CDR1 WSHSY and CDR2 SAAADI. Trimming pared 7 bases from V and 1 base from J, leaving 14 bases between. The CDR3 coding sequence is TGCGCCAGCAATGAACAGGATTTGGCCAAAAACATTCAGTACTTC. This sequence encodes CASNEQDLAKNIQYF.

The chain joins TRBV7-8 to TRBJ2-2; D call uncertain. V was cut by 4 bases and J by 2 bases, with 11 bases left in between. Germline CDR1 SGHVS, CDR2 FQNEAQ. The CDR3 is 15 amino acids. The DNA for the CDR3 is TGTGCCAGCAGCTGGAACACGGACAACACCGGGGAGCTGTTTTTT. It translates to CASSWNTDNTGELFF.

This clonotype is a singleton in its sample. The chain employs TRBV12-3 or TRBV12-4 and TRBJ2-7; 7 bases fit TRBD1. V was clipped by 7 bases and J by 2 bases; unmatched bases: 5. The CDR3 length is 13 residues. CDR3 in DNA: TGTGCCAGCACTCGGGACAGTCCCTACGAGCAGTACTTC. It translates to CASTRDSPYEQYF.

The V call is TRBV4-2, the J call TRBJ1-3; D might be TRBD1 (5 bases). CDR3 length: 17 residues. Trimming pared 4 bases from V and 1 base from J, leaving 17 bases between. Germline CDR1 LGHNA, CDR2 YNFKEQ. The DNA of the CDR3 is TGTGCCAGCAGCCGCCACCCCACAGGTACTTCTGGAAACACCATATATTTT. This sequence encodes CASSRHPTGTSGNTIYF.

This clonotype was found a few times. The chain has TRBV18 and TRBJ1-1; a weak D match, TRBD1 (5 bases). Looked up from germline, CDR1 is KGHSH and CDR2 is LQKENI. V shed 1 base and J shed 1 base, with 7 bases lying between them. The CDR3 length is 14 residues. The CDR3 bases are TGTGCCAGCTCACCACGGGGCAAGAACACTGAAGCTTTCTTT. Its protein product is CASSPRGKNTEAFF.

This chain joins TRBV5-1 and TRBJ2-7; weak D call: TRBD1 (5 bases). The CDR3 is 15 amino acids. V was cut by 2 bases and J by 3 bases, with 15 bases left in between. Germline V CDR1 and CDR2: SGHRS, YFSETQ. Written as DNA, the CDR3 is TGCGCCAGCAGCTTAACCAGGGTCCCCTACTACGAGCAGTACTTC. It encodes CASSLTRVPYYEQYF.

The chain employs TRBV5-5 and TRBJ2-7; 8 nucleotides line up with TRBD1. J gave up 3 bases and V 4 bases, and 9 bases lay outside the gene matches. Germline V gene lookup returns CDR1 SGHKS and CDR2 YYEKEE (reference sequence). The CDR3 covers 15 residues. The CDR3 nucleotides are TGTGCCAGCAGCCCCGGGACAGGTACCCTCTACGAGCAGTACTTC. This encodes CASSPGTGTLYEQYF. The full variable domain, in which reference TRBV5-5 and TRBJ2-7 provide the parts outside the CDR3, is DAGVTQSPTHLIKTRGQQVTLRCSPISGHKSVSWYQQVLGQGPQFIFQYYEKEERGRGNFPDRFSARQFPNYSSELNVNALLLGDSALYLCASSPGTGTLYEQYFGPGTRLTVT.

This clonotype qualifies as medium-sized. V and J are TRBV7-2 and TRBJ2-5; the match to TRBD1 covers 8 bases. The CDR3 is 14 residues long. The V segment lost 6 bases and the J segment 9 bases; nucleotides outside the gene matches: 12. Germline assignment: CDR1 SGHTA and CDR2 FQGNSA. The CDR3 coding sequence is TGTGCCAGCAGAAGGGACAGGCTGCCGACGGCCCAGTACTTC. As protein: CASRRDRLPTAQYF. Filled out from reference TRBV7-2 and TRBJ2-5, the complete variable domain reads GAGVSQSPSNKVTEKGKDVELRCDPISGHTALYWYRQSLGQGLEFLIYFQGNSAPDKSGLPSDRFSAERTGGSVSTLTIQRTQQEDSAVYLCASRRDRLPTAQYFGPGTRLLVL.